This T cell receptor beta chain was captured by sequencing in a study of control samples from healthy donors and cancer patients. V shed 7 bases and J shed 5 bases, with 24 bases lying between them. Germline V lookup: CDR1 SGHDT, CDR2 YYEEEE. This CDR3 spans 16 amino acids. TCRdb's table, derived via immunoSEQ multiplex PCR, lists solely in-frame clones and lacks some. In the table there are under 150,000 clones, 70% to 90% of which are singletons. The rearrangement joins TRBV5-6 to TRBJ1-1, with D maybe TRBD1 (6 bases). The TCR comes from a man aged 40-50 years in good health. The sequenced sample consisted of blood. In nucleotides, the CDR3 is TGTGCCAGCTCGTCCCCTCTTCGGGGGGCGCGTACTGAAGCTTTCTTT. It is translated as CASSSPLRGARTEAFF.